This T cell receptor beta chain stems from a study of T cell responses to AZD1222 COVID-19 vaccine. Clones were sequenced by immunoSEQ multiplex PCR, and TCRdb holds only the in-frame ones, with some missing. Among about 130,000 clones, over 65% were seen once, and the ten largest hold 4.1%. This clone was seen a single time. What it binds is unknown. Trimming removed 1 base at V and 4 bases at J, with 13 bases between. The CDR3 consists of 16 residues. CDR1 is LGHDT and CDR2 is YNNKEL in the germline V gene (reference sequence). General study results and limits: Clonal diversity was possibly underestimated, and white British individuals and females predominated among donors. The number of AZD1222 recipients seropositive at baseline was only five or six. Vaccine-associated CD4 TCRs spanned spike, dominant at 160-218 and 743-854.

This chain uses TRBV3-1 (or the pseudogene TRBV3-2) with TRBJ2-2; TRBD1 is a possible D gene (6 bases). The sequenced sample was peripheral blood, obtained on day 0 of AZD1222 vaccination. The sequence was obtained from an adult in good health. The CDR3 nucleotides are TGTGCCAGCAGCCAAGCTGGCGAGGGGGTCACCGGGGAGCTGTTTTTT. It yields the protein CASSQAGEGVTGELFF.